Below, 31 T cell receptor beta chains from the same sample are listed, as sequenced in a study of blood T cell repertoires in COVID-19. The table came from immunoSEQ multiplex PCR; TCRdb's copy has only in-frame clones and leaves some out. The sample lists 190,000 or so clones, more than 75% occurring once. The specimen was peripheral blood. The source of these receptors is a woman aged 18-35 years who had recovered from COVID-19.

This CDR3 reads CASSPEQTQYF. CDR3 DNA: TGTGCCAGCTCACCTGAGCAGACCCAGTACTTC. V is TRBV18 and J is TRBJ2-5; D unresolved. Per the germline V gene, CDR1 is KGHSH and CDR2 is LQKENI. CDR3 length equals 11 residues. The V gene lost 3 bases and the J gene lost 6 bases, with 5 bases spanning the gap.

The chain has TRBV18 and TRBJ2-2; 7 bases are a match to TRBD2. This CDR3 spans 15 amino acids. Germline assignment: CDR1 KGHSH and CDR2 LQKENI. J was trimmed by 4 bases and V by 5 bases; bases with no gene match: 7. In nucleotides, the CDR3 is TGTGCCAGCTCAAAAAGCGGGAAGGGCACCGGGGAGCTGTTTTTT. Protein product: CASSKSGKGTGELFF.

The rearrangement uses TRBV11-2 and TRBJ2-7; TRBD2 matches at 8 bases. The CDR3 covers 15 residues. The germline V gene encodes CDR1 SGHAT and CDR2 FQNNGV. With V trimmed by 4 bases and J by 0 bases, 5 bases remained unmatched. CDR3: CASSSTGGFSYEQYF. The CDR3 nucleotides are TGTGCCAGCAGCTCCACGGGGGGGTTCTCCTACGAGCAGTACTTC.

The chain employs TRBV27 and TRBJ2-1; a possible D gene is TRBD1 (6 bases). Germline V gene lookup returns CDR1 MNHEY and CDR2 SMNVEV (reference sequence). This CDR3 region has 13 residues. V shed 6 bases and J shed 2 bases, with 8 bases lying between them. The CDR3 loop is CASRQGTYNEQFF. CDR3 nucleotides: TGTGCCAGCAGACAGGGAACCTACAATGAGCAGTTCTTC.

This chain links TRBV19 with TRBJ2-5; 8 bases are a match to TRBD1. Trimming at V came to 0 bases and at J to 5 bases, leaving 8 bases not matched to a gene. Germline CDR1 LNHDA, CDR2 SQIVND (reference sequence). The CDR3 has 16 residues. CDR3 residues: CASSIEGTGHYETQYF. CDR3 nucleotide sequence: TGTGCCAGTAGTATAGAGGGGACAGGACACTACGAGACCCAGTACTTC.

The chain has TRBV27 and TRBJ2-5, with 8 bases lining up with TRBD1. The junction had 11 bases not matched to a gene; V was cut back by 6 bases and J by 5 bases. In germline, CDR1 is MNHEY, CDR2 SMNVEV (reference sequence). The CDR3 runs to 15 residues. CDR3 DNA sequence: TGTGCCAGCAGAGGTCGACAGGGGTGGTTGGAGACCCAGTACTTC. Its protein is CASRGRQGWLETQYF.

The CDR3 is CASSLLGQYDSNYGYTF. The DNA for the CDR3 is TGTGCCAGCAGCTTGCTCGGACAGTACGACTCTAACTATGGCTACACCTTC. The chain couples TRBV5-4 to TRBJ1-2; the D gene is possibly TRBD1 (6 bases). Germline CDR1 is SGHNT and CDR2 is YYREEE (reference sequence). Between the trimmed V and J ends, which lost 1 base and 0 bases, there was a span of 16 bases. This CDR3 has 17 amino acids.

This clone was seen just once. The V call is TRBV5-1, the J call TRBJ1-2; 9 bases are shared with TRBD1. Germline V lookup: CDR1 SGHRS, CDR2 YFSETQ. The CDR3 is 15 amino acids. J lost 4 bases, V lost 0 bases, and 4 bases had no gene match. The CDR3 here is CASSLENRGPYGYTF. The CDR3, as DNA: TGCGCCAGCAGCTTGGAAAACAGGGGGCCCTATGGCTACACCTTC.

CDR3 region: CASTLGQGRGYTF. DNA of the CDR3: TGTGCCAGCACCCTGGGACAGGGGCGAGGCTACACCTTC. The chain joins TRBV5-4 to TRBJ1-2; TRBD1 aligns across 10 bases. This CDR3 comprises 13 residues. Germline CDR1 is SGHNT and CDR2 is YYREEE (reference sequence). The V segment lost 6 bases and the J segment 8 bases; nucleotides outside the gene matches: 7.

The rearrangement links TRBV7-8 to TRBJ2-7, with TRBD1 identical over 7 bases. The V and J ends lost 1 base and 2 bases, in that order; junction bases with no gene match: 2. The CDR3 is 14 residues long. Germline V CDR1 and CDR2: SGHVS, FQNEAQ. CDR3 residues: CASSLVQGAYEQYF. CDR3 bases: TGTGCCAGCAGCTTAGTCCAGGGGGCCTACGAGCAGTACTTC.

This clone was detected a few times. The chain employs TRBV7-2 and TRBJ2-3; no definite D call. CDR1 is SGHTA, CDR2 FQGNSA, per germline. This CDR3 comprises 14 residues. V was trimmed by 6 bases and J by 2 bases, leaving 12 bases between them. The CDR3 loop is CASRVVAVTDTQYF. The DNA for the CDR3 is TGTGCCAGCAGGGTGGTCGCGGTCACAGATACGCAGTATTTT. The complete variable domain, with remaining parts taken from reference TRBV7-2 and TRBJ2-3, reads GAGVSQSPSNKVTEKGKDVELRCDPISGHTALYWYRQSLGQGLEFLIYFQGNSAPDKSGLPSDRFSAERTGGSVSTLTIQRTQQEDSAVYLCASRVVAVTDTQYFGPGTRLTVL.

This clone was found once. The J gene is TRBJ1-2, the V gene TRBV7-2, with 8 nucleotides matching TRBD1. This CDR3 is 13 amino acids long. J lost 4 bases, V lost 5 bases, and 3 bases had no gene match. Germline V gene data show CDR1 as SGHTA and CDR2 as FQGNSA. The CDR3 reads CASSAGQGYGYTF. Written as DNA, the CDR3 is TGTGCCAGCAGCGCAGGACAGGGCTATGGCTACACCTTC.

The V call is TRBV4-1, the J call TRBJ1-5; 8 nucleotides match TRBD1. The J segment lost 5 bases and the V segment lost 3 bases, leaving 6 bases of the junction unmatched. Germline V gene data show CDR1 as MGHRA and CDR2 as YSYEKL. CDR3 length: 15 residues. For the CDR3, the DNA is TGCGCCAGCAGCCAGGACGCAGGGGGCGATCAGCCCCAGCATTTT. Its protein product is CASSQDAGGDQPQHF.

In its sample, this clone ranks as medium-sized (0.01 to 0.1%). The CDR3 region is CASSQEPSGGYNEQFF. CDR3 DNA sequence: TGCGCCAGCAGCCAAGAACCAAGCGGGGGCTACAATGAGCAGTTCTTC. The gene calls are TRBV4-3 and TRBJ2-1; the match to TRBD2 covers 8 bases. Germline CDR1 and CDR2: LGHNA and YSLEER. The CDR3 loop spans 16 amino acids. V shed 0 bases and J 3 bases; nucleotides not matched to a gene: 4.

This clone was counted a few times. The rearrangement joins TRBV5-5 to TRBJ1-6; 7 bases line up with TRBD1. CDR3 length: 16 amino acids. V was pared by 0 bases and J by 5 bases, with 5 bases of the junction left unmatched. Germline V lookup: CDR1 SGHKS, CDR2 YYEKEE (reference sequence). The DNA of the CDR3 is TGTGCCAGCAGCTTGGTACCGGGACAGAATAATTCACCCCTCCACTTT. Amino acids: CASSLVPGQNNSPLHF. Supplemented by reference TRBV5-5 and TRBJ1-6, the full variable domain reads DAGVTQSPTHLIKTRGQQVTLRCSPISGHKSVSWYQQVLGQGPQFIFQYYEKEERGRGNFPDRFSARQFPNYSSELNVNALLLGDSALYLCASSLVPGQNNSPLHFGNGTRLTVT.

The V gene is TRBV10-3, the J gene TRBJ1-5, with TRBD1 matching 10 bases. CDR1 is ENHRY and CDR2 is SYGVKD in the germline V gene. The CDR3 runs to 13 residues. The V segment lost 10 bases and the J segment 6 bases; nucleotides outside the gene matches: 6. In nucleotides, the CDR3 is TGTGCCACAAGTCGGACAGGGGGTCAGCCCCAGCATTTT. Protein product: CATSRTGGQPQHF.

This chain uses TRBV6-5 with TRBJ2-5; 10 nucleotides agree with TRBD1. V lost 6 bases to trimming and J lost 5 bases; unmatched junction nucleotides: 3. The CDR3 has 13 amino acids. The germline CDR1 and CDR2 sequences are MNHEY and SVGAGI. CDR3 DNA: TGTGCCAGCAGGGACAGGGGGATGGAGACCCAGTACTTC. Encoded protein: CASRDRGMETQYF.

The chain has TRBV5-6 and TRBJ2-2, with D perhaps TRBD2 (6 bases). The germline V and J ends were trimmed by 4 bases and 5 bases, with 12 bases remaining between them. Germline CDR1 SGHDT, CDR2 YYEEEE. The CDR3 has 14 residues. The CDR3 DNA reads as TGTGCCAGCAGCCCGGGGGAGGATACCGGGGAGCTGTTTTTT. The encoded protein is CASSPGEDTGELFF.

V is TRBV2 and J is TRBJ1-2; a weak D match, TRBD1 (5 bases). The germline V gene has CDR1 SNHLY and CDR2 FYNNEI. The CDR3 has 13 residues. Trimming left V 6 bases short and J 2 bases short, with 10 bases between. In DNA, the CDR3 is TGTGCCAGCAGCGCCCGGACAAACTATGGCTACACCTTC. Protein product: CASSARTNYGYTF.

The chain joins TRBV29-1 to TRBJ2-5; 8 positions match TRBD2. In germline, CDR1 is SQVTM, CDR2 ANQGSEA. The CDR3 sequence is 16 residues long. The V and J ends lost 7 bases and 0 bases, in that order; junction bases with no gene match: 13. The CDR3 loop is CSALGGTRANQETQYF. For the CDR3, the DNA is TGCAGCGCTCTAGGGGGGACTAGGGCCAACCAAGAGACCCAGTACTTC.

The genes are TRBV4-1 and TRBJ2-5, with a possible D match to TRBD1 (6 bases). The V gene's germline CDR1 is MGHRA and CDR2 YSYEKL. The ends were cut back, 5 bases at V and 4 bases at J, with 14 bases in the middle. CDR3 length: 14 amino acids. CDR3 amino acids: CASSISGAGETQYF. The CDR3 nucleotides read TGCGCCAGCAGCATTTCAGGGGCAGGAGAGACCCAGTACTTC.

The rearrangement joins TRBV6-4 to TRBJ1-2; no definite D call. The CDR3 spans 12 residues. Deletions cut 4 bases from V and 8 bases from J, with 11 bases between. Germline CDR1 and CDR2: MRHNA and SNTAGT. CDR3 sequence: CASSVETSGYTF. The CDR3 nucleotides read TGTGCCAGCAGTGTAGAGACAAGCGGCTACACCTTC.

The V and J genes are TRBV11-2 and TRBJ1-2, with D perhaps matching TRBD1 (6 bases). The germline V and J ends were trimmed by 4 bases and 4 bases, with 16 bases remaining between them. This CDR3 comprises 15 residues. Germline CDR1 SGHAT, CDR2 FQNNGV. The CDR3 spells CASSSGDVGGYGYTF. As DNA, the CDR3 is TGTGCCAGCAGCTCAGGAGACGTAGGGGGCTATGGCTACACCTTC.

This clone was counted once. The chain uses TRBV4-1 and TRBJ1-3, with D possibly matching TRBD1 (5 bases). CDR3 length: 17 residues. Deletions cut 1 base from V and 5 bases from J, with 18 bases between. From germline, CDR1 is MGHRA and CDR2 YSYEKL. CDR3 protein: CASSQGGGVRYRNTIYF. Here the CDR3 DNA reads TGCGCCAGCAGCCAAGGGGGAGGGGTTCGTTATAGAAACACCATATATTTT.

The V gene is TRBV11-3, the J gene TRBJ1-1; 7 bases map to TRBD1. J lost 6 bases, V lost 5 bases, and 3 bases had no gene match. This CDR3 is 12 amino acids long. Germline values: CDR1 SGHNT, CDR2 YENEEA. The DNA for the CDR3 is TGTGCCAGCAGCATCGACAGGGCTGAAGCTTTCTTT. As protein: CASSIDRAEAFF.

The genes are TRBV27 and TRBJ2-7; 8 bases match TRBD2. After removal of 5 bases from V and 4 bases from J, the junction contained 13 bases not matched to a gene. This CDR3 comprises 16 residues. CDR1 is MNHEY and CDR2 is SMNVEV in the germline V gene (reference sequence). Here the CDR3 DNA reads TGTGCCAGCAGTCCCCTCGGGAGGGGGAAACTTTACGAGCAGTACGTC. It encodes CASSPLGRGKLYEQYV.

The chain carries TRBV19 and TRBJ2-7; D ambiguous. V was clipped by 3 bases and J by 2 bases, with 11 bases between them. The CDR3 is made up of 14 amino acids. Germline V gene sequence: CDR1 LNHDA, CDR2 SQIVND (reference sequence). CDR3 sequence (DNA): TGTGCCAGTAGTATCGGCGACTTCCCCTACGAGCAGTACTTC. As protein: CASSIGDFPYEQYF. Full variable domain (rest looked up from reference TRBV19 and TRBJ2-7): DGGITQSPKYLFRKEGQNVTLSCEQNLNHDAMYWYRQDPGQGLRLIYYSQIVNDFQKGDIAEGYSVSREKKESFPLTVTSAQKNPTAFYLCASSIGDFPYEQYFGPGTRLTVT.

V is TRBV18 and J is TRBJ2-1; TRBD1 might be the D (5 bases). The V end lost 2 bases, the J end lost 1 base, and 12 bases lay between the germline ends. The germline CDR1 and CDR2 sequences are KGHSH and LQKENI. The CDR3 runs to 16 residues. The CDR3 spells CASSPEGVFSYNEQFF. The CDR3 DNA reads as TGTGCCAGCTCACCAGAAGGGGTTTTTTCCTACAATGAGCAGTTCTTC. Filled out from reference TRBV18 and TRBJ2-1, the complete variable domain reads NAGVMQNPRHLVRRRGQEARLRCSPMKGHSHVYWYRQLPEEGLKFMVYLQKENIIDESGMPKERFSAEFPKEGPSILRIQQVVRGDSAAYFCASSPEGVFSYNEQFFGPGTRLTVL.

The rearrangement uses TRBV28 and TRBJ2-1; 12 bases agree with TRBD2. CDR1 and CDR2 (germline): MDHEN, SYDVKM. V was pared by 5 bases and J by 6 bases, with 11 bases of the junction left unmatched. The CDR3 has 17 residues. CDR3 sequence reads: CASSTITTSGSTNEQFF. The DNA for the CDR3 is TGTGCCAGCAGTACCATAACGACTAGCGGGAGTACCAATGAGCAGTTCTTC.

This clone was observed once. The chain links TRBV5-1 to TRBJ2-1; D perhaps matches TRBD2 (6 bases). This CDR3 comprises 16 residues. In germline, CDR1 is SGHRS, CDR2 YFSETQ. Trimming cost V 2 bases and J 6 bases, with 18 bases left between them. CDR3 bases: TGCGCCAGCAGCTTTGTTGTAGGAGGGGTCCCCAATGAGCAGTTCTTC. It translates to CASSFVVGGVPNEQFF.

V and J are TRBV11-2 and TRBJ2-7; TRBD1 is a possible D gene (5 bases). CDR1 and CDR2 from the germline V gene are SGHAT and FQNNGV. Trimming shortened V by 4 bases and J by 2 bases, and 12 bases separated the two germline ends. This CDR3 comprises 14 residues. The CDR3: CASSSPKGTYEQYF. For the CDR3, the DNA is TGTGCCAGCAGCTCGCCCAAGGGGACCTACGAGCAGTACTTC.